One and the same sample provided the 18 T cell receptor beta chains below, sequenced in a study of T-cell reconstitution after alpha-beta-depleted transplantation in children. Construction of the TCRbeta library involved unique molecular identifiers. TCRdb reprocessed the PCR reads via MiXCR and lists one record per CDR3 protein. The table has approximately 400,000 distinct CDR3 sequences, roughly 15% seen once. Specimen: PBMCs, mostly from graft donor cells, collected 360 days after TCRalphabeta/CD19-depleted stem cell transplant. The receptors were sampled from a boy under three years old who had a stem cell transplant for Wiskott-Aldrich syndrome, so the T cells may come from the graft donor.

The chain recombines TRBV11-2 with TRBJ2-3; the match to TRBD2 covers 15 bases. The length of the CDR3 is 20 residues. V gave up 7 bases and J gave up 6 bases; unmatched junction bases: 20. Germline loops: CDR1 SGHAT, CDR2 FQNNGV. CDR3 sequence (DNA): TGTGCCAGCAACTGGAGGGGACTAGCGGGAGGTATTTGGCAGATCGATACGCAGTATTTT. It specifies CASNWRGLAGGIWQIDTQYF.

In this sample, this clonotype turned up a few times. This CDR3 is CASSLLGQEHSDTQYF. The CDR3 DNA reads TGTGCCAGCAGCTTATTGGGCCAGGAGCACTCCGATACGCAGTATTTT. The rearrangement uses TRBV11-2 and TRBJ2-3; D call uncertain. Germline assignment: CDR1 SGHAT and CDR2 FQNNGV. This CDR3 contains 16 residues. V was trimmed by 2 bases and J by 6 bases, leaving 18 bases between them.

There are many counts of this clonotype. Written as DNA, the CDR3 is TGTGCCAGCAGGCCGGGATACTCCTACGAGCAGTACTTC. Encoded protein: CASRPGYSYEQYF. This chain connects TRBV12-3 or TRBV12-4 to TRBJ2-7, with D perhaps matching TRBD2 (5 bases). The ends were cut back, 6 bases at V and 0 bases at J, with 9 bases in the middle. CDR3 length: 13 amino acids.

This chain connects TRBV5-1 to TRBJ2-5; D is perhaps TRBD1 (5 bases). The CDR3 loop spans 14 amino acids. Germline CDR1 and CDR2: SGHRS and YFSETQ. V lost 0 bases to trimming and J lost 1 base, with 7 bases between them. CDR3 amino acids: CASSLEGIQETQYF. In DNA, the CDR3 is TGCGCCAGCAGCTTGGAGGGGATCCAAGAGACCCAGTACTTC.

This clonotype was picked up many times. The rearrangement uses TRBV13 and TRBJ2-7; maybe TRBD2 (6 bases). V lost 0 bases and J 3 bases, leaving 12 bases between the germline ends. The CDR3 contains 15 residues. Per germline, CDR1 PRHDT and CDR2 FYEKMQ (reference sequence). CDR3 in DNA: TGTGCCAGCAGCTTAGGGGGAGGAAGGTACTACGAGCAGTACTTC. Translating gives CASSLGGGRYYEQYF.

This clonotype was observed a handful of times. This chain connects TRBV28 to TRBJ2-2; D is possibly TRBD2 (5 bases). Between the trimmed V and J ends, which lost 3 bases and 2 bases, there was a span of 10 bases. The CDR3 runs to 15 residues. Per germline, CDR1 MDHEN and CDR2 SYDVKM. CDR3 bases: TGTGCCAGCAGTTTCAGAGGGAGTAACACCGGGGAGCTGTTTTTT. This encodes CASSFRGSNTGELFF.

This clonotype appeared a few times. The rearrangement joins TRBV5-1 to TRBJ2-1, with TRBD2 identical over 14 bases. The germline CDR1 and CDR2 sequences are SGHRS and YFSETQ. The trim removed 4 bases at V and 3 bases at J, leaving 12 bases unmatched. There are 19 residues in the CDR3. The CDR3 loop is CASSLPPGLAGGNYNEQFF. The CDR3 DNA follows: TGCGCCAGCAGCCTGCCACCTGGACTAGCGGGGGGCAACTACAATGAGCAGTTCTTC.

V gene TRBV7-9 combines with J gene TRBJ2-5; no clear D gene. Trimming took off 2 bases at V and 0 bases at J, with 7 bases between the two ends. This CDR3 contains 14 residues. CDR1 and CDR2 from the germline V gene are SEHNR and FQNEAQ (reference sequence). The CDR3 nucleotides are TGTGCCAGCAGCTTAAACCCGTACCAAGAGACCCAGTACTTC. Amino acid sequence: CASSLNPYQETQYF.

This clonotype has more than one count but fewer than ten. The chain carries TRBV10-3 and TRBJ2-7, with D perhaps TRBD2 (5 bases). The CDR3 sequence is 13 residues long. Germline V lookup: CDR1 ENHRY, CDR2 SYGVKD. V dropped 3 bases and J dropped 3 bases, with 9 bases sitting between them. Here the CDR3 DNA reads TGTGCCATCAGTGAAGAGGGCAGCTACGAGCAGTACTTC. The encoded protein is CAISEEGSYEQYF.

This clonotype was recorded a few times. The chain links TRBV7-9 to TRBJ2-3; 10 nucleotides agree with TRBD2. The CDR3 runs 15 residues. The V segment lost 4 bases and the J segment 3 bases; nucleotides outside the gene matches: 4. The V gene's germline CDR1 is SEHNR and CDR2 FQNEAQ (reference sequence). The CDR3 loop reads CASSSPSGRTDTQYF. The CDR3 coding sequence is TGTGCCAGCAGCTCGCCTAGCGGGAGAACAGATACGCAGTATTTT.

Ten or more counts support this clonotype. V and J are TRBV20-1 and TRBJ2-2, with D tentatively TRBD1 (6 bases). The CDR3 length is 15 residues. Trimming stripped 3 bases from V and 7 bases from J, with 18 bases between. From germline, CDR1 is DFQATT and CDR2 SNEGSKA (reference sequence). CDR3 coding DNA: TGCAGTGCTAGGGCCAGCGGTCAAGGGGGCGGGGAGCTGTTTTTT. Translated: CSARASGQGGGELFF.

This chain links TRBV24-1 with TRBJ1-2; 7 nucleotides align to TRBD1. The CDR3 is 14 amino acids. V dropped 3 bases and J dropped 4; count of bases not matched to a gene: 4. The germline CDR1 and CDR2 sequences are KGHDR and SFDVKD. For the CDR3, the DNA is TGTGCCACCAGTGATGGGGGACAGTCCTATGGCTACACCTTC. Residues: CATSDGGQSYGYTF.

This clonotype was recorded at least ten times. The rearrangement uses TRBV10-3 and TRBJ2-7; D unresolved. V was cut by 0 bases and J by 7 bases, with 10 bases left in between. This CDR3 contains 13 residues. Germline loops: CDR1 ENHRY, CDR2 SYGVKD. The CDR3 reads CAISESQMGEQYF. The CDR3 nucleotides are TGTGCCATCAGTGAGTCCCAGATGGGTGAGCAGTACTTC.

This clonotype was seen only a few times. This chain uses TRBV12-3 or TRBV12-4 with TRBJ2-1; tentatively, D is TRBD2 (5 bases). Trimming left V 6 bases short and J 10 bases short, with 22 bases between. The CDR3 totals 15 residues. The CDR3 reads CASSPRGFRNVEQFF. The CDR3 region has the DNA TGTGCCAGCAGCCCGAGAGGGTTTAGAAACGTAGAGCAGTTCTTC.

The chain carries TRBV4-1 and TRBJ2-5; TRBD1 matches at 9 bases. The CDR3 spans 15 residues. V was pared by 1 base and J by 5 bases, with 5 bases of the junction left unmatched. The germline V gene encodes CDR1 MGHRA and CDR2 YSYEKL. The CDR3 sequence is CASSQGLGTGETQYF. The CDR3 DNA reads TGCGCCAGCAGCCAAGGGCTAGGGACAGGGGAGACCCAGTACTTC.

This clonotype was detected only a few times. This chain links TRBV6-2 or TRBV6-3 with TRBJ2-4; D not resolved. The CDR3 is 14 amino acids. The V and J ends lost 3 bases and 1 base respectively, with 7 bases between them. Germline V lookup: CDR1 MNHEY, CDR2 SVGEGT. CDR3 DNA: TGTGCCAGCAGTTATGGGAAGGCCAAAAACATTCAGTACTTC. Translated, it gives CASSYGKAKNIQYF.

This clonotype occurred a few times. The chain links TRBV5-1 to TRBJ1-1; weak D call: TRBD1 (6 bases). V was shortened by 4 bases and J by 8 bases, with 21 bases between the two germline ends. Germline CDR1 SGHRS, CDR2 YFSETQ. CDR3 length: 15 residues. CDR3 protein: CASSPTGQPLSEAFF. The CDR3 DNA reads TGCGCCAGCAGCCCTACCGGACAGCCCTTATCAGAAGCTTTCTTT.

This clonotype was counted a few times. The chain combines TRBV6-2 or TRBV6-3 with TRBJ2-7, with 10 bases identical to TRBD2. The CDR3 has 15 amino acids. Germline CDR1 and CDR2: MNHEY and SVGEGT. J lost 6 bases, V lost 5 bases, and 10 bases had no gene match. The CDR3 sequence: CASSRGLAVPREQYF. The CDR3 coding sequence is TGTGCCAGCAGTCGCGGACTAGCGGTCCCTCGCGAGCAGTACTTC.